A single sample gave rise to the 2 T cell receptor beta chains below, sequenced in a study of T cell repertoires in cytomegalovirus infection. TCRdb analysed the reads with MiXCR anew, one entry per CDR3 protein. The sample lists 150,000 to 200,000 distinct CDR3 sequences, 17% occurring once. Sequenced sample: CD8+ T cells from PBMCs. These receptors all stem from a human donor in good health (CMV status not recorded). Some clones in this sample may be carry-over from other donors' samples.

This clonotype turned up a few times. The V call is TRBV29-1, the J call TRBJ2-1; no clear D. The V gene's germline CDR1 is SQVTM and CDR2 ANQGSEA. Trimming took off 4 bases at V and 10 bases at J, with 11 bases between the two ends. There are 11 residues in the CDR3. The CDR3: CSVVGLVEQFF. The CDR3 DNA is TGCAGCGTTGTTGGGCTAGTCGAGCAGTTCTTC.

V and J are TRBV12-3 or TRBV12-4 and TRBJ1-5, with D possibly matching TRBD1 (5 bases). The CDR3 extends over 15 amino acids. Trimming cost V 4 bases and J 5 bases, with 15 bases left between them. CDR3 DNA: TGTGCCAGCAGTTCCGCGACAGAGGAAGATCAGCCCCAGCATTTT. This translates into CASSSATEEDQPQHF.